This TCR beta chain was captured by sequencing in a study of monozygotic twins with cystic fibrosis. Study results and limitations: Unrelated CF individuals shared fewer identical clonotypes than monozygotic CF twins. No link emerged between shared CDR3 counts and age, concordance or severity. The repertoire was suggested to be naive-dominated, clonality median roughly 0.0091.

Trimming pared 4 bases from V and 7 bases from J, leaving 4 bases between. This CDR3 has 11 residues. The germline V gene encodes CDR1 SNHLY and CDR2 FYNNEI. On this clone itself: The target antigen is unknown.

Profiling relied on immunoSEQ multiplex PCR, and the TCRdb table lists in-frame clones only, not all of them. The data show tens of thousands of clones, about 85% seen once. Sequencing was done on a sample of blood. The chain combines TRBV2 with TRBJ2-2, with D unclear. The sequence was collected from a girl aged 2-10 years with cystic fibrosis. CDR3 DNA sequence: TGTGCCAGCAGTGTTTACGGGGAGCTGTTTTTT. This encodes CASSVYGELFF.